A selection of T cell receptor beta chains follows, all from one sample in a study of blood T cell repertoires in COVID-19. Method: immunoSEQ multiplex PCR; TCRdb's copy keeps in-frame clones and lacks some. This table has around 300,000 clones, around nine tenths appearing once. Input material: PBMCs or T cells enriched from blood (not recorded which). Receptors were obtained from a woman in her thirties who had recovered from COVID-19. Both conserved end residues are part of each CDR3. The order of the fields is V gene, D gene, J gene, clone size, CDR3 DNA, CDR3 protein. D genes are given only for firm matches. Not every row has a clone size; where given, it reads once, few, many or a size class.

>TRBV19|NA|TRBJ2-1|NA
TGTGCCAGTATGGAGACAGATACCTACAATGAGCAGTTCTTC
CASMETDTYNEQFF
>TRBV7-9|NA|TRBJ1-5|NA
TGTGCCAGCAGCTCGCTCGGGGGGCCCCAGCATTTT
CASSSLGGPQHF
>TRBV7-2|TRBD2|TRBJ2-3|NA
TGTGCCAGCAGCTTAAGGCTAGCGGGCCGTGGAGATACGCAGTATTTT
CASSLRLAGRGDTQYF
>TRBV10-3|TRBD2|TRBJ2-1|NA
TGTGCCATCAGTGAGTCTCTGCTAGCGGGACAGTACAATGAGCAGTTCTTC
CAISESLLAGQYNEQFF
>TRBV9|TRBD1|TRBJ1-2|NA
TGTGCCAGCAGCGTAGCGGGACAGAACCCCTATGGCTACACCTTC
CASSVAGQNPYGYTF
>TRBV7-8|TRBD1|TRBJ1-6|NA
TGTGCCAGCACCGATTCCCGACAGGGGCATAATTCACCCCTCCACTTT
CASTDSRQGHNSPLHF
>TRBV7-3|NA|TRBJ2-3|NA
TGTGCCAGCAGCTCAAGCCAGGTCACAGATACGCAGTATTTT
CASSSSQVTDTQYF
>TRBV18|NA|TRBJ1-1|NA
TGTGCCAGCTCACCACCCATGGGGCGGAACACTGAAGCTTTCTTT
CASSPPMGRNTEAFF
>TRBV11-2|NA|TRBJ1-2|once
TGTGCCAGCACCCGTAGACAGTCCAACACTCGGGGCTACACCTTC
CASTRRQSNTRGYTF
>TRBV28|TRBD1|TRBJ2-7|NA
TGTGCCAGCAGCTACGAACCCTGGGCCACGACACATAACCGAGGGACAGGTGATGCCGAGCAGTACTTC
CASSYEPWATTHNRGTGDAEQYF
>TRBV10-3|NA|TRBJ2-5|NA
TGTGCCTCGGGCCCGGGTCGGGGAGAGACCCAGTACTTC
CASGPGRGETQYF